Sequencing of this T cell receptor beta chain was carried out in a study of blood T cell repertoires in COVID-19. Overall study: Acute-phase and convalescent COVID-19 samples originated in the United States, Italy and Spain. T cells, B-cell-depleted T cells, or PBMCs supplied cDNA or gDNA.

CDR3 length: 13 residues. Germline CDR1 MRHNA, CDR2 SNTAGT. The V and J ends lost 6 bases and 3 bases, in that order; junction bases with no gene match: 4. In the authors' methods: Estimation of nucleated cell counts relied on the amplification of reference gene primers. TCRdb keeps only in-frame clones here, not all; method: immunoSEQ multiplex PCR. That table supplies the V and J calls and clone size; D and trimming were determined from the DNA. The sample contains around 150,000 clones, approximately 82% of which appear only once. V and J are TRBV6-4 and TRBJ1-2; 7 bases map to TRBD1. The clonotype comes from an elderly woman with acute or convalescent COVID-19. The sequenced material came from peripheral blood. The CDR3 DNA reads TGTGCCAGCAGCATGGGACAGTACTATGGCTACACCTTC. Its translation: CASSMGQYYGYTF.